This T cell receptor beta chain was profiled in a study of beta chain features in type 1 diabetes. Study results and caveats: There was a moderate but significant shortening of TCRB CDR3s in all four CD4+ subsets of Type 1 diabetes patients. No resolution was reached here on whether HLA type influences TCRB rearrangement. More deletions and fewer insertions at VDJ junctions were seen in type 1 diabetes patients.

Populations isolated by sorting all had purity greater than 95%. cDNA synthesis used the whole RNA isolate, giving expressed TCRB sequences. Using immunoSEQ multiplex PCR, the repertoire was profiled, and TCRdb retains in-frame clones only, with some absent. The sample records about 340,000 clones, 6.5% to 10% being singletons. To note about this clone: Antigen: not known.

Sequenced input: central memory CD4+ T cells from blood. This clonotype was sampled from a woman aged 18 to 35 in good health.

CDR3 DNA sequence: TGCGCCAGCAGCCTCCAAGGGGCCGGCAGAGACGAGCAGTACTTC. Protein product: CASSLQGAGRDEQYF. V usage is TRBV5-1 and J usage is TRBJ2-7, with D possibly matching TRBD1 (5 bases). Germline assignment: CDR1 SGHRS and CDR2 YFSETQ. The ends were cut back, 4 bases at V and 5 bases at J, with 19 bases in the middle. The CDR3 extends over 15 amino acids.